This section outlines one T cell receptor (beta chain) sequence together with its context. The table came from immunoSEQ multiplex PCR; TCRdb's copy has only in-frame clones and leaves some out. The sample has around 300,000 clones, around four fifths seen once. The data derive from a study of blood T cell repertoires in COVID-19. Study summary: Acute and convalescent COVID-19 samples came from the United States, Italy and Spain. From T cells, B-cell-depleted T cells, or PBMCs came the material, which was cDNA or gDNA.

Looked up from germline, CDR1 is LGHDT and CDR2 is YNNKEL (reference sequence). Trimming took 4 bases from V and 2 from J; bases not matched to a gene: 10. The CDR3 runs to 18 residues. The clonotype originates from a woman in her fifties or sixties who had recovered from COVID-19. The sample consisted of peripheral blood. V usage is TRBV3-1 (or the pseudogene TRBV3-2) and J usage is TRBJ2-5; 13 bases line up with TRBD2. The CDR3 loop is CASSPDKPGLAGQETQYF. The CDR3 nucleotides are TGTGCCAGCAGCCCGGACAAACCGGGACTAGCGGGGCAAGAGACCCAGTACTTC.